The present entry profiles one TCR beta chain with its context. The data belong to a study of blood T cell repertoires in COVID-19. Across the whole study: Samples of COVID-19 (acute and convalescent) were obtained from the United States, Italy and Spain. From T cells, B-cell-depleted T cells, or PBMCs came the material, which was cDNA or gDNA.

The germline gives CDR1 MDHEN, CDR2 SYDVKM. The CDR3 loop spans 14 amino acids. V dropped 5 bases and J dropped 5; count of bases not matched to a gene: 9. How the authors handled the data: Estimation of nucleated cell counts relied on the amplification of reference gene primers. Using immunoSEQ multiplex PCR, the repertoire was profiled, and TCRdb retains in-frame clones only, with some absent. V and J calls and clone size are given by that table; D and trimming were obtained from the DNA. The profile shows 340,000 or so clones, around nine tenths of them singletons. The V call is TRBV28, the J call TRBJ2-7; 7 positions agree with TRBD1. Sequences were obtained from peripheral blood. The TCR comes from a man aged 45-65 years with active or convalescent COVID-19. CDR3: CASSLPNTGDEQYF. CDR3 coding DNA: TGTGCCAGCAGTCTCCCGAACACAGGGGACGAGCAGTACTTC. The full variable domain, rest sourced from reference TRBV28 and TRBJ2-7, is DVKVTQSSRYLVKRTGEKVFLECVQDMDHENMFWYRQDPGLGLRLIYFSYDVKMKEKGDIPEGYSVSREKKERFSLILESASTNQTSMYLCASSLPNTGDEQYFGPGTRLTVT.